Sequencing of this TCR beta chain was carried out in a study of STAT5B mutations in CD4+ large granular lymphocyte leukemia. About the study: Healthy donors showed HLA-associated enrichment of the CDR3 'QG' motif. Notes on the study in general: Approximately 25% of private leukemic clonotypes occurred rarely in other patients' non-leukemic repertoires.

Germline CDR1 is SGDLS and CDR2 is YYNGEE. V was clipped by 0 bases and J by 6 bases, with 13 bases between them. The CDR3 covers 15 residues. Libraries were prepared by immunoSEQ multiplex PCR; TCRdb keeps only in-frame clonotypes and omits some of them. The sample lists some 27,000 clones; approximately 75% were seen once. A single count supports this clone. Its target is unknown. This clonotype was sampled from a human donor in good health. The J gene is TRBJ1-3, the V gene TRBV9; D might be TRBD1 (6 bases). Sequencing was performed on CD4+ T cells from blood buffy coats. The CDR3 spells CASSVAGDTQNTIYF. CDR3 sequence (DNA): TGTGCCAGCAGCGTAGCTGGGGACACACAAAACACCATATATTTT.